This T cell receptor beta chain was recovered during a study of cytomegalovirus exposure and HLA in healthy donors. The wider study: T cells numbering around 190 million yielded 117 million unique TCR beta sequences in an earlier analysis. Broader study findings: Presence/absence comparisons presumed near-even sequencing depth among donors. In a later analysis, at a false discovery rate of 0.05, over 15,000 TCR beta sequences matched HLA alleles.

The CDR3 runs 14 residues. Germline CDR1 and CDR2: MDHEN and SYDVKM. V was pared by 8 bases and J by 2 bases, with 15 bases between. Among the donors, all were healthy bone marrow donors. Researchers ran the PCR with 60 Vbeta and 13 Jbeta primers. Profiling relied on immunoSEQ multiplex PCR, and the TCRdb table lists in-frame clones only, not all of them. The sample includes about 130,000 clones, 74% of them seen just once. Note on this clone: Its target is unknown.

V gene TRBV28 combines with J gene TRBJ1-1, with D perhaps matching TRBD1 (6 bases). Sequencing was carried out using PBMCs. This sequence originates from a man in his forties in good health and CMV-seropositive. CDR3 loop: CASWGDRLNTEAFF. The CDR3 nucleotides read TGTGCCAGCTGGGGAGACAGGTTAAACACTGAAGCTTTCTTT.